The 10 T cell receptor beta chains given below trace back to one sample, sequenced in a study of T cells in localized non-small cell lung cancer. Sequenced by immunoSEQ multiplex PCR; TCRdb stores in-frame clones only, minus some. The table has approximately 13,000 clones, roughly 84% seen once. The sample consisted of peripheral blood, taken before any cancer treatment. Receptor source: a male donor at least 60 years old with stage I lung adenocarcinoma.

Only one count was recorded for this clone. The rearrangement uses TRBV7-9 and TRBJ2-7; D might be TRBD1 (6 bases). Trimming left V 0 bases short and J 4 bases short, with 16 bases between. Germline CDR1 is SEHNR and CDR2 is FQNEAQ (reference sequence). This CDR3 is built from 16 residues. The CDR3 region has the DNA TGTGCCAGCAGCTTAGCCGGGGCCAACAGGGAGTACGAGCAGTACTTC. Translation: CASSLAGANREYEQYF.

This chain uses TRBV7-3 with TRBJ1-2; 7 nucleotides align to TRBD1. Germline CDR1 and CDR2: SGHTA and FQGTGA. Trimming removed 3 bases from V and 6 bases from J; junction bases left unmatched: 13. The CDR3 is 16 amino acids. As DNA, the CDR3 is TGTGCCAGCAGCTTGGGCGTTAAAGCAGGGGGTGATGGCTACACCTTC. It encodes CASSLGVKAGGDGYTF.

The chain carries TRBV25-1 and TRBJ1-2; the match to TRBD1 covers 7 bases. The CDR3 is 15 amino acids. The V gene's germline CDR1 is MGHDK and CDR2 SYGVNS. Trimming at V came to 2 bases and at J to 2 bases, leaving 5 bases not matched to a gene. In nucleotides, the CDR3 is TGTGCCAGCAGTGAACAGGGGGAAGAGAACTATGGCTACACCTTC. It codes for CASSEQGEENYGYTF.

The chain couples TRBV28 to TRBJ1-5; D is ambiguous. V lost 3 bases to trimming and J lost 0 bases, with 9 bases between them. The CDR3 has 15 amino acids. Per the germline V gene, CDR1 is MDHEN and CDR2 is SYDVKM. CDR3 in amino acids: CASSLRENSNQPQHF. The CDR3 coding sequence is TGTGCCAGCAGTTTGAGAGAGAATAGCAATCAGCCCCAGCATTTT.

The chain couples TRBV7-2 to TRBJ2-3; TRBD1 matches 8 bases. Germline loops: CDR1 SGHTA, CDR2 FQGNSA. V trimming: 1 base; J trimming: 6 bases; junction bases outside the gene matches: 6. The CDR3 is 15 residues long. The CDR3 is CASSLGGQGWDTQYF. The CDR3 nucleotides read TGTGCCAGCAGCTTAGGAGGACAGGGATGGGATACGCAGTATTTT.

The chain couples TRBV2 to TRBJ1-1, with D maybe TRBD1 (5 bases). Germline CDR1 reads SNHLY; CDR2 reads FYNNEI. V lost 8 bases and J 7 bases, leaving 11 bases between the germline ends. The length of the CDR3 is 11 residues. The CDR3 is CASYTGSEAFF. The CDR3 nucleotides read TGTGCCAGCTACACAGGCAGTGAAGCTTTCTTT.

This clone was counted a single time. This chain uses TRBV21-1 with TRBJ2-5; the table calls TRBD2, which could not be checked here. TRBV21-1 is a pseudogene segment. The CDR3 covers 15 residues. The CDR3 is CASSCRGTLGKTQYF. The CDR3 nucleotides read TGTGCCAGCAGCTGCCGCGGGACTCTCGGGAAAACCCAGTACTTC.

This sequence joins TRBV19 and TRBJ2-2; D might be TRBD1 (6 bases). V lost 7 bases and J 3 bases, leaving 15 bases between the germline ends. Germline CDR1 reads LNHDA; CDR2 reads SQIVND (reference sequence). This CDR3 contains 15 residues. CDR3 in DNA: TGTGCCAGTAATCCTCAGGGGTGGGACACCGGGGAGCTGTTTTTT. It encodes CASNPQGWDTGELFF.

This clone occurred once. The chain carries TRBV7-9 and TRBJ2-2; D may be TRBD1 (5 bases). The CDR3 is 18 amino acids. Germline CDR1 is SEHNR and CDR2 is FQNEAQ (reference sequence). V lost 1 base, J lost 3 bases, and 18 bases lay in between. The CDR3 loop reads CASSLGLLGAHDTGELFF. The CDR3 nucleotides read TGTGCCAGCAGCTTAGGCCTCCTAGGGGCCCATGACACCGGGGAGCTGTTTTTT.

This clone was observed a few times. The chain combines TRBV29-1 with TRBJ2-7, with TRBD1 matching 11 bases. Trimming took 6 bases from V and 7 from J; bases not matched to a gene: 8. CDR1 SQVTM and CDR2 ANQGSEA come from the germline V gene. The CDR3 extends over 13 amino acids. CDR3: CSVPGQGAREQYF. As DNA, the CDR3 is TGCAGCGTCCCAGGACAGGGGGCACGGGAGCAGTACTTC.